Sequencing of this T cell receptor beta chain was carried out in a study of blood T cells in healthy people across ages. Across the study: Template switching retrieved approximately one barcoded beta molecule for each two T cells.

Drawn from each donor were roughly 10 milliliters of peripheral blood. Alongside a J-beta primer mix, a sample-barcoded 5' primer served in a second PCR lasting 7 to 11 cycles. A tag from a template-switch adaptor with 12 random nucleotides marked each cDNA molecule. TCRdb passed the 5' RACE reads through MiXCR, listing each CDR3 protein once. Of just under 900,000 distinct CDR3 sequences listed, 29% are singletons. The CDR3 runs to 15 residues. Germline V gene sequence: CDR1 KGHSH, CDR2 LQKENI. V was shortened by 3 bases and J by 2 bases, with 13 bases between the two germline ends. The sequenced sample consisted of blood. This receptor was identified in a woman aged 80 or over in good health. The V gene is TRBV18, the J gene TRBJ1-1, with D possibly being TRBD1 (6 bases). CDR3 loop: CASSPDGTPNTEAFF. The CDR3 bases are TGTGCCAGCTCACCGGACGGGACACCCAACACTGAAGCTTTCTTT.